The sequence of this T cell receptor (beta chain) was determined in a study of a mutant IDH1 vaccine in newly diagnosed glioma. Findings of the study overall: Shifts in the top peripheral T cell clonotypes seemed unrelated to pseudoprogression.

Trimming removed 4 bases at V and 1 base at J, with 8 bases between. The CDR3 covers 13 residues. Germline V gene data show CDR1 as GTSNPN and CDR2 as SVGIG (reference sequence). As concerns this clone: The antigen is unknown.

TCRdb keeps only in-frame clones here, not all; method: immunoSEQ multiplex PCR. The profile shows roughly 120,000 clones, around 77% of them singletons. The time point denotes: week 11, during vaccination. Vaccination comprised doses that each held 300 ug of mutant IDH1 20-mer peptide, plus topical imiquimod. The J gene is TRBJ1-5, the V gene TRBV30, with D uncertain. This clonotype originated in a man aged 40-55 years with glioma. The sample in question was PBMCs, obtained from a glioma patient whose treatment included an IDH1 peptide vaccine. The CDR3, as DNA: TGTGCCTGGACCTCGAGCAGCAATCAGCCCCAGCATTTT. Translation gives CAWTSSSNQPQHF.